What follows is one TCR beta chain and its context. Clinical histories supplied by participants themselves formed the basis of cohort assignment. Among Cohort 3 donors, those recovered had two negative PCRs, clearance, or symptom resolution. The source of the sample is a study of blood T cell repertoires in COVID-19. Turning to the study itself: Sources were T cells, B-cell-depleted T cells, or PBMCs; the material itself was cDNA or gDNA.

The method was immunoSEQ multiplex PCR; TCRdb's version includes in-frame clones alone and lacks a portion of them. Found here are about 280,000 clones, 85% of them singletons; the top ten hold 2% to 3%. There are 12 residues in the CDR3. Germline-derived CDR1 and CDR2 are SQVTM and ANQGSEA. V gave up 5 bases and J gave up 8 bases; unmatched junction bases: 7. The sequence came from a woman between 45 and 60 years old who had recovered from COVID-19. The rearrangement uses TRBV29-1 and TRBJ1-2; 8 nucleotides agree with TRBD1. Sequences were obtained from PBMCs or T cells enriched from blood (not recorded which). As DNA, the CDR3 is TGCAGCGTTCTTACGGACAGGGACGGCTACACCTTC. Translated: CSVLTDRDGYTF.